This T cell receptor (beta chain) is from a study of T cells in Graves' hyperthyroidism and ophthalmopathy. Overall study: Blood from the periphery was taken at initial diagnosis, before any treatment.

The V gene's germline CDR1 is PRHDT and CDR2 FYEKMQ (reference sequence). Trimming took off 3 bases at V and 11 bases at J, with 13 bases between the two ends. The CDR3 length is 12 residues. Amplified TCR beta CDR3 regions derived from RNA transcripts. TCR CDR3 regions were first amplified by RT-PCR with HTBI primers. In TCRdb, the multiplex PCR reads were re-called with MiXCR into one record per CDR3 protein. The sample yields approximately 330,000 distinct CDR3 sequences, approximately 18% seen once. Patients aged 18 to 65 with hyperthyroidism were newly diagnosed, with duration under 2 months. Study results and caveats: A model of 13 V-J pairs discriminated ophthalmopathy from stable hyperthyroidism.

This clonotype was seen many times. The antigen remains unidentified. The chain carries TRBV13 and TRBJ1-1, with a weak D call TRBD1 (5 bases). The sequencing input was blood. This TCR was recovered from a woman aged 50 to 60 with Graves' hyperthyroidism. The CDR3 protein is CASSLYQGTAFF. Here the CDR3 DNA reads TGTGCCAGCAGCTTGTATCAGGGTACGGCTTTCTTT.